Shown below are 30 T cell receptor beta chains from a single sample sequenced in a study of response to subunit inactivated influenza vaccine. A single record per CDR3 protein comes from TCRdb applying MiXCR to the RT-PCR reads. The repertoire consists of about 610,000 distinct CDR3 sequences, with 14% occurring once and the leading ten covering around 10%. Here the sequenced sample was PBMCs from blood, taken 12 days after vaccination. These TCRs come from a man in his fifties who received an inactivated influenza vaccine.

The chain joins TRBV6-2 or TRBV6-3 to TRBJ1-1; 7 positions match TRBD1. The V gene's germline CDR1 is MNHEY and CDR2 SVGEGT. The CDR3 has 16 residues. With 6 bases clipped from V and 0 bases from J, the junction kept 10 bases outside the gene matches. The CDR3 protein is CASSFGQAAMNTEAFF. CDR3 nucleotides: TGTGCCAGCAGCTTCGGACAGGCAGCGATGAACACTGAAGCTTTCTTT.

This clonotype was seen a few times. The chain combines TRBV6-1 with TRBJ2-3, with 11 positions matching TRBD2. The CDR3 is made up of 15 amino acids. Germline V lookup: CDR1 MNHNS, CDR2 SASEGT. Trimming took 7 bases from V and 3 from J; bases not matched to a gene: 6. CDR3 sequence: CASTITSGRTDTQYF. The DNA for the CDR3 is TGTGCCAGCACCATTACTAGCGGGAGAACAGATACGCAGTATTTT.

This clonotype was found a few times. The chain couples TRBV5-5 to TRBJ2-7; TRBD2 is a possible D gene (6 bases). With 2 bases removed from V and 1 base from J, the gap between germline ends came to 13 bases. Germline V lookup: CDR1 SGHKS, CDR2 YYEKEE (reference sequence). The CDR3 has 15 amino acids. The CDR3 region has the DNA TGTGCCAGCAGCTTCGCGAGGAGCGGGTCCTACGAGCAGTACTTC. Amino acids: CASSFARSGSYEQYF.

Here the CDR3 reads CASSTQSLGLGSYEQYF. In nucleotides, the CDR3 is TGTGCCAGCAGCACCCAGTCGTTGGGACTAGGGTCCTACGAGCAGTACTTC. This chain joins TRBV7-2 and TRBJ2-7, with 8 bases lining up with TRBD2. The CDR3 length is 17 residues. J was trimmed by 1 base and V by 5 bases; bases with no gene match: 13. CDR1 is SGHTA and CDR2 is FQGNSA in the germline V gene.

The gene calls are TRBV28 and TRBJ1-6; 9 bases are shared with TRBD1. Germline V lookup: CDR1 MDHEN, CDR2 SYDVKM. With V trimmed by 6 bases and J by 10 bases, 7 bases remained unmatched. CDR3 length: 14 residues. The CDR3 region has the DNA TGTGCCAGCAGCGCCGGGACAGGGACCTCACCCCTCCACTTT. Its translation: CASSAGTGTSPLHF.

The J gene is TRBJ2-7, the V gene TRBV4-1; TRBD1 is a possible D gene (6 bases). This CDR3 is built from 16 residues. Germline lookup yields CDR1 MGHRA and CDR2 YSYEKL. V was trimmed by 0 bases and J by 2 bases, leaving 14 bases between them. CDR3 nucleotides: TGCGCCAGCAGCCAAGATCTAGGGGGTTCCCCCTACGAGCAGTACTTC. As protein: CASSQDLGGSPYEQYF.

The chain links TRBV5-1 to TRBJ2-3; D is unresolved. CDR1 SGHRS and CDR2 YFSETQ come from the germline V gene. CDR3 size: 16 residues. The ends were cut back, 0 bases at V and 0 bases at J, with 11 bases in the middle. CDR3 sequence (DNA): TGCGCCAGCAGCTTGGGGGTGGGATCTAGCACAGATACGCAGTATTTT. Translating it yields CASSLGVGSSTDTQYF.

This clonotype was observed a handful of times. The chain joins TRBV12-3 or TRBV12-4 to TRBJ1-6, with 9 nucleotides matching TRBD1. After removal of 5 bases from V and 7 bases from J, the junction contained 9 bases not matched to a gene. The CDR3 is 16 residues long. The CDR3 protein is CASSRAGTGMNSPLHF. The CDR3 DNA sequence: TGTGCCAGCAGTCGAGCCGGGACAGGGATGAATTCACCCCTCCACTTT.

This clonotype appeared a few times. The V call is TRBV27, the J call TRBJ1-3; no reliable D call. V lost 7 bases to trimming and J lost 0 bases, with 13 bases between them. Germline loops: CDR1 MNHEY, CDR2 SMNVEV (reference sequence). The CDR3 covers 15 residues. CDR3 DNA sequence: TGTGCCAGCATCTGTGCCCTGCACTCTGGAAACACCATATATTTT. It translates to CASICALHSGNTIYF.

The chain carries TRBV20-1 and TRBJ2-1; 7 positions match TRBD2. Germline lookup yields CDR1 DFQATT and CDR2 SNEGSKA (reference sequence). CDR3 length equals 16 residues. The trim removed 0 bases at V and 3 bases at J, leaving 8 bases unmatched. CDR3 DNA: TGCAGTGCTAGAGACACCGGACTAGTATACTACAATGAGCAGTTCTTC. It is translated as CSARDTGLVYYNEQFF.

This chain joins TRBV29-1 and TRBJ2-3; D is possibly TRBD1 or TRBD2 (6 bases each). CDR3 length equals 12 residues. The ends were cut back, 8 bases at V and 8 bases at J, with 17 bases in the middle. CDR1 and CDR2 from the germline V gene are SQVTM and ANQGSEA. The CDR3 bases are TGCAGCACACAGGGTTCGGAGGGTACGCAGTATTTT. Its protein is CSTQGSEGTQYF.

The CDR3 spells CASSPGTGGGRYEQYF. The CDR3 DNA follows: TGTGCCAGCAGTCCCGGGACAGGGGGCGGTAGGTACGAGCAGTACTTC. The chain uses TRBV12-3 or TRBV12-4 and TRBJ2-7; 12 positions agree with TRBD1. There are 16 residues in the CDR3. V lost 5 bases, J lost 4 bases, and 9 bases stayed unmatched.

With regard to this clonotype: This may be a read error: a much more frequent sequence differs by one nucleotide. The J gene is TRBJ2-7, the V gene TRBV5-1, with TRBD2 matching 10 bases. The CDR3 contains 15 residues. The germline CDR1 and CDR2 sequences are SGHRS and YFSETQ. V trimming: 0 bases; J trimming: 3 bases; junction bases outside the gene matches: 3. For the CDR3, the DNA is TGCGCCAGCAGCTTGGCCGGGACTAGCGACTACGAGCAGTACTTC. This gives the protein CASSLAGTSDYEQYF.

CDR3: CASSQRLAGGPGAGELFF. The CDR3 DNA follows: TGCGCCAGCAGCCAAAGACTGGCGGGAGGGCCTGGGGCCGGGGAGCTGTTTTTT. The rearrangement links TRBV4-3 to TRBJ2-2; 9 bases map to TRBD2. Germline CDR1 and CDR2: LGHNA and YSLEER. The J segment lost 6 bases and the V segment lost 2 bases, leaving 13 bases of the junction unmatched. The CDR3 is 18 amino acids.

This chain's CDR3 is CASSLMKGQETQYF. The CDR3 bases are TGCGCCAGCAGCTTGATGAAGGGACAAGAGACCCAGTACTTC. The chain links TRBV5-1 to TRBJ2-5, with D hard to call. Germline values: CDR1 SGHRS, CDR2 YFSETQ. The CDR3 sequence is 14 residues long. V dropped 1 base and J dropped 2 bases, with 9 bases sitting between them.

This sequence joins TRBV20-1 and TRBJ2-5; perhaps TRBD2 as D (6 bases). V gave up 0 bases and J gave up 5 bases, with 13 bases separating them. The CDR3 extends over 14 amino acids. CDR1 is DFQATT, CDR2 SNEGSKA, per germline (reference sequence). The CDR3 DNA is TGCAGTGCTAGAGATCAGACTAGAAGTGAGACCCAGTACTTC. It encodes CSARDQTRSETQYF.

This clonotype was picked up one time. The chain links TRBV5-1 to TRBJ2-5, with D uncertain. The CDR3 contains 13 residues. Germline-derived CDR1 and CDR2 are SGHRS and YFSETQ. V was clipped by 7 bases and J by 1 base, with 11 bases between them. Here the CDR3 reads CASRLVFQETQYF. The CDR3, as DNA: TGCGCCAGCCGGCTCGTGTTCCAAGAGACCCAGTACTTC.

Ten or more counts support this clonotype. The chain links TRBV12-3 or TRBV12-4 to TRBJ1-3, with a tentative D call TRBD1 (5 bases). V lost 0 bases and J 0 bases, leaving 12 bases between the germline ends. The CDR3 is 17 amino acids. The CDR3, as DNA: TGTGCCAGCAGTTTAGCGCCAGTAGGGGCCTCTGGAAACACCATATATTTT. As protein: CASSLAPVGASGNTIYF.

This clonotype was picked up a small number of times. The chain carries TRBV9 and TRBJ1-3; D gene unclear. Per germline, CDR1 SGDLS and CDR2 YYNGEE. V was shortened by 0 bases and J by 0 bases, with 10 bases between the two germline ends. The CDR3 loop spans 16 amino acids. CDR3 DNA: TGTGCCAGCAGCGTAGGGGCCTCGATCTCTGGAAACACCATATATTTT. Translated: CASSVGASISGNTIYF.

The chain carries TRBV9 and TRBJ2-1; 8 bases match TRBD2. Per the germline V gene, CDR1 is SGDLS and CDR2 is YYNGEE. The length of the CDR3 is 15 residues. Unmatched junction bases numbered 11, after V lost 0 bases and J lost 12 bases. CDR3 region: CASSVGTSTRGGQFF. In nucleotides, the CDR3 is TGTGCCAGCAGCGTAGGGACTAGCACACGCGGCGGGCAGTTCTTC.

This chain connects TRBV2 to TRBJ2-1; 11 nucleotides line up with TRBD1. Germline lookup yields CDR1 SNHLY and CDR2 FYNNEI. Losses at the gene ends were 4 bases for V and 9 bases for J; bases not matched to a gene: 2. The CDR3 covers 13 residues. The CDR3 sequence is CASSGTGGGEQFF. The DNA for the CDR3 is TGTGCCAGCAGTGGGACAGGGGGCGGTGAGCAGTTCTTC.

This clonotype was picked up a small number of times. The genes are TRBV7-7 and TRBJ2-1; TRBD1 agrees at 11 bases. The V and J ends lost 5 bases and 8 bases, in that order; junction bases with no gene match: 11. The CDR3 consists of 16 residues. Germline assignment: CDR1 SSHAT and CDR2 FNYEAQ (reference sequence). The CDR3 is CASSLSRDRGYDEQFF. CDR3 DNA sequence: TGTGCCAGCAGCCTATCGCGGGACAGGGGGTATGATGAGCAGTTCTTC.

The chain carries TRBV25-1 and TRBJ1-1; D is unresolved. The CDR3 runs 12 residues. The V gene's germline CDR1 is MGHDK and CDR2 SYGVNS. The CDR3, as DNA: TGTGCAGCTGGTCTGGGAAGCACTGAAGCTTTCTTT. It yields the protein CAAGLGSTEAFF.

The chain recombines TRBV20-1 with TRBJ2-1; no definite D call. Per the germline V gene, CDR1 is DFQATT and CDR2 is SNEGSKA (reference sequence). V lost 3 bases and J 4 bases, leaving 7 bases between the germline ends. This CDR3 has 12 residues. For the CDR3, the DNA is TGCAGTGCTAGCGGCCAGTACAATGAGCAGTTCTTC. Translated, it gives CSASGQYNEQFF.

The V and J genes are TRBV7-6 and TRBJ2-7; D is possibly TRBD1 or TRBD2 (5 bases each). Germline values: CDR1 SGHVS, CDR2 FNYEAQ. V shed 2 bases and J shed 7 bases, with 18 bases lying between them. The CDR3 loop spans 15 amino acids. For the CDR3, the DNA is TGTGCCAGCAGCTTATACAGGCAGGGAACGGGGGAGCAGTACTTC. Translation: CASSLYRQGTGEQYF.

V is TRBV7-2 and J is TRBJ2-3; D call uncertain. The CDR3 loop spans 12 amino acids. Between the trimmed V and J ends, which lost 5 bases and 7 bases, there was a span of 10 bases. The germline V gene has CDR1 SGHTA and CDR2 FQGNSA. The CDR3 sequence is CASSPTAYTQYF. CDR3 bases: TGTGCCAGCAGCCCGACGGCCTATACGCAGTATTTT.

J is TRBJ2-7 and V is TRBV12-3 or TRBV12-4; maybe TRBD1 (7 bases). Trimming removed 3 bases at V and 6 bases at J, with 18 bases between. This CDR3 is 15 amino acids long. CDR3 coding DNA: TGTGCCAGCAGTTTCGGGGGACAGCCCTTACTCGAGCAGTACTTC. It specifies CASSFGGQPLLEQYF.

This chain joins TRBV5-1 and TRBJ1-4, with D unresolved. Germline CDR1 reads SGHRS; CDR2 reads YFSETQ. This CDR3 is built from 16 residues. The V and J ends lost 0 bases and 3 bases respectively, with 12 bases between them. CDR3 nucleotide sequence: TGCGCCAGCAGCTTGGTAGGCGGGAAGGCTAATGAAAAACTGTTTTTT. Protein: CASSLVGGKANEKLFF.

This clonotype was seen at least ten times. This chain joins TRBV12-3 or TRBV12-4 and TRBJ1-2, with 10 bases that match TRBD1. J lost 4 bases, V lost 4 bases, and 9 bases had no gene match. This CDR3 has 16 amino acids. In nucleotides, the CDR3 is TGTGCCAGCAGTTCACAACCGGGACAGGGGACCTATGGCTACACCTTC. Translated, it gives CASSSQPGQGTYGYTF.

The rearrangement uses TRBV5-1 and TRBJ2-6; unclear D gene. The CDR3 runs to 16 residues. Trimming cost V 2 bases and J 0 bases, with 9 bases left between them. Germline V gives CDR1 SGHRS, CDR2 YFSETQ. The CDR3 sequence is CASSFLDGSGANVLTF. CDR3 nucleotide sequence: TGCGCCAGCAGCTTCTTGGACGGCTCTGGGGCCAACGTCCTGACTTTC.